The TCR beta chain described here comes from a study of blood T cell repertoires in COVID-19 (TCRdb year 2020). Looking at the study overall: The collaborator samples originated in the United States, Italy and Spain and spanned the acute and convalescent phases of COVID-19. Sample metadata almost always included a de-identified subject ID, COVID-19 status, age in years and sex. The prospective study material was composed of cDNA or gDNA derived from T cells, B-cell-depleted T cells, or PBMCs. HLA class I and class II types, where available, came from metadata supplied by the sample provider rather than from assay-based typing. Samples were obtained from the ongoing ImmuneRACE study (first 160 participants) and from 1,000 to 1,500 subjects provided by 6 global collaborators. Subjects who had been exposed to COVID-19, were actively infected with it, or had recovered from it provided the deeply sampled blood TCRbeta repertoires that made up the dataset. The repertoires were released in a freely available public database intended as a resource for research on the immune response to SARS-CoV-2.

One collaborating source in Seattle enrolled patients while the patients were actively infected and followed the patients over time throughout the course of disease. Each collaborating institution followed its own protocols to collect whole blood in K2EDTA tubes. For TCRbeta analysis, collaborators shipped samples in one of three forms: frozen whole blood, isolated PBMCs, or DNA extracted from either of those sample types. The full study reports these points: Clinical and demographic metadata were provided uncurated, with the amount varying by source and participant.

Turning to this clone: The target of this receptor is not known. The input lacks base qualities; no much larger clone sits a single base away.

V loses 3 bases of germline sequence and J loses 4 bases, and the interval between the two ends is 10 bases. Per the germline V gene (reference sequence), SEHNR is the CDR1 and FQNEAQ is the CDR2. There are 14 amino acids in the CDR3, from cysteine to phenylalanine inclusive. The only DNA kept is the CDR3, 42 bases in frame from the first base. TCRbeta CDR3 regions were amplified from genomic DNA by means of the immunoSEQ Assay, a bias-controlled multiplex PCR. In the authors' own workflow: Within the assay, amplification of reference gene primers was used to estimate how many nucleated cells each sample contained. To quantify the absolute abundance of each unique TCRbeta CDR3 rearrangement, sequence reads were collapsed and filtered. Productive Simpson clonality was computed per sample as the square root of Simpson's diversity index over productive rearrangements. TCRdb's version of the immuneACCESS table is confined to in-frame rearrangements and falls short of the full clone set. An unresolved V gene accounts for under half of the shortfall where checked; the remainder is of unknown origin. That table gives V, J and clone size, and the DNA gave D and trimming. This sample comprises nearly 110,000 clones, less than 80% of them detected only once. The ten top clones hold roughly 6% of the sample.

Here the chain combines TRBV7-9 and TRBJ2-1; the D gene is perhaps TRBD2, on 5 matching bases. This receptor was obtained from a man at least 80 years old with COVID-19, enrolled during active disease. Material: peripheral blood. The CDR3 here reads CASSFPEVYNEQFF. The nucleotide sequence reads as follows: TGTGCCAGCAGCTTCCCGGAGGTTTACAATGAGCAGTTCTTC.